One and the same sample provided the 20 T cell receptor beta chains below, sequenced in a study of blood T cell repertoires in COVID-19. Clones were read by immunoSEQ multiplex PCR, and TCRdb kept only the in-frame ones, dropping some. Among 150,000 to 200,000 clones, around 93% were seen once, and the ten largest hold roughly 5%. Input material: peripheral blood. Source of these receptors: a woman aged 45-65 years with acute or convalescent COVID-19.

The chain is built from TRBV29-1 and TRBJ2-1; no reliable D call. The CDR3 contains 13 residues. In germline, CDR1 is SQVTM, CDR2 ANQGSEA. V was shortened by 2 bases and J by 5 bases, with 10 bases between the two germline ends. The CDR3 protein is CSVERSANNEQFF. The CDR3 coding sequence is TGCAGCGTTGAAAGGAGCGCCAACAATGAGCAGTTCTTC.

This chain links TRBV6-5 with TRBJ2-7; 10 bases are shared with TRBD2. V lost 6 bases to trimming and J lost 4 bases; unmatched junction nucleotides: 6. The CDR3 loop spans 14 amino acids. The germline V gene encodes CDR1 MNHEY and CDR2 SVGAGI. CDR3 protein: CASSLTSGFYEQYF. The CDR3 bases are TGTGCCAGCAGCCTGACTAGCGGGTTTTACGAGCAGTACTTC.

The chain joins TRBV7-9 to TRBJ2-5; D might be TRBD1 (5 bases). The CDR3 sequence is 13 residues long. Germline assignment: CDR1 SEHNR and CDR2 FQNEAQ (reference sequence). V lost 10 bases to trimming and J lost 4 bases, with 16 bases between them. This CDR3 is CATDIRLGETQYF. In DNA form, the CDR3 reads TGTGCCACGGACATCCGATTAGGAGAGACCCAGTACTTC.

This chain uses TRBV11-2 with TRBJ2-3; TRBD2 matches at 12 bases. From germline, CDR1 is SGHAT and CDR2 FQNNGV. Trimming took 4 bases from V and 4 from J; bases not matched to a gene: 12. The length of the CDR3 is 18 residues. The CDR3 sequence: CASSSGLAGGRRSDTQYF. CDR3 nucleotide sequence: TGTGCCAGCAGCTCCGGGCTAGCGGGGGGGAGAAGATCAGATACGCAGTATTTT.

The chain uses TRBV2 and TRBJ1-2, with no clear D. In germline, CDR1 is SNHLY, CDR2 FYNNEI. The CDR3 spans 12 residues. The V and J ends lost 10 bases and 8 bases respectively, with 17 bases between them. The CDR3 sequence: CAIKTRHQGYTF. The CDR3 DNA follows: TGTGCCATTAAGACACGACATCAGGGCTACACCTTC.

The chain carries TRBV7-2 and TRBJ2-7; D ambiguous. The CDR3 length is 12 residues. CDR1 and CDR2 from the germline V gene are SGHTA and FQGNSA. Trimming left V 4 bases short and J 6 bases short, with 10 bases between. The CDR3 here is CASSSNLGEQYF. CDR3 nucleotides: TGTGCCAGCAGCTCAAACCTCGGCGAGCAGTACTTC.

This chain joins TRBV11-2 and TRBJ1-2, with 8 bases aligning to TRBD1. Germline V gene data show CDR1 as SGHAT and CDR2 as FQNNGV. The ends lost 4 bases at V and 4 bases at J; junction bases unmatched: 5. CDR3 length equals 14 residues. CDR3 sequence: CASSSGQVVYGYTF. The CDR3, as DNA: TGTGCCAGCAGCTCGGGACAGGTGGTCTATGGCTACACCTTC.

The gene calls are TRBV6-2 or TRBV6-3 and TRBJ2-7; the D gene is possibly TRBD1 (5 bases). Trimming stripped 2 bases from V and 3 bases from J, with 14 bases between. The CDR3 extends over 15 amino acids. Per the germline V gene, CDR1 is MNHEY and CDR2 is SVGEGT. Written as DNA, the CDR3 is TGTGCCAGCAGTTACGACAGAATTAGCAGCTACGAGCAGTACTTC. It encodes CASSYDRISSYEQYF.

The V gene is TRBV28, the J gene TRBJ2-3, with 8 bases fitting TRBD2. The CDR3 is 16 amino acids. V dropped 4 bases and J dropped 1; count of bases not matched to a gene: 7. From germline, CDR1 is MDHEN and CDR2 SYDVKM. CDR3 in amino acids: CASSSPSGGGTDTQYF. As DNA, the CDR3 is TGTGCCAGCAGTTCCCCGAGCGGGGGCGGCACAGATACGCAGTATTTT.

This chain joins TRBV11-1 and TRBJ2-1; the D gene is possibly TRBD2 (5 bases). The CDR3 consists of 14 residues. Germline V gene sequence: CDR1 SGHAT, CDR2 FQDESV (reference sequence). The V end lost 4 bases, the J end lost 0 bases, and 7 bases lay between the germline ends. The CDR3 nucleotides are TGTGCCAGCAGCTCGGACTTCTCCTACAATGAGCAGTTCTTC. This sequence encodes CASSSDFSYNEQFF. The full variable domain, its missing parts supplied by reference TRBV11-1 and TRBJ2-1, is EAEVAQSPRYKITEKSQAVAFWCDPISGHATLYWYRQILGQGPELLVQFQDESVVDDSQLPKDRFSAERLKGVDSTLKIQPAELGDSAMYLCASSSDFSYNEQFFGPGTRLTVL.

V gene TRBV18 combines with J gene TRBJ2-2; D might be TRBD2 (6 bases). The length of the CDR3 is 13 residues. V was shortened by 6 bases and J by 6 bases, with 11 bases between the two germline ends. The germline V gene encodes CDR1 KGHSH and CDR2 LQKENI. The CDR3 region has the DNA TGTGCCAGCTCTCCAAGGGAGGCCGGGGAGCTGTTTTTT. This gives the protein CASSPREAGELFF.

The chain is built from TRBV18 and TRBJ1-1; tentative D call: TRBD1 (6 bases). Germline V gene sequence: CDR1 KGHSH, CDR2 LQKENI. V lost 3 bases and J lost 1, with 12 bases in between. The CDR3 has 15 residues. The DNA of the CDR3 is TGTGCCAGCTCACCCCAGGGGATGGGGAACACTGAAGCTTTCTTT. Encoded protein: CASSPQGMGNTEAFF.

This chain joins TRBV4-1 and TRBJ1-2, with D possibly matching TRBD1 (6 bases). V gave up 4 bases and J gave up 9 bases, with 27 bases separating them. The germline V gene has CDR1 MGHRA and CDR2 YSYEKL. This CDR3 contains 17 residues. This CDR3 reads CASSPIHTLRGAASYTF. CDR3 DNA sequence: TGCGCCAGCAGCCCAATACATACCCTCAGGGGCGCCGCGAGCTACACCTTC.

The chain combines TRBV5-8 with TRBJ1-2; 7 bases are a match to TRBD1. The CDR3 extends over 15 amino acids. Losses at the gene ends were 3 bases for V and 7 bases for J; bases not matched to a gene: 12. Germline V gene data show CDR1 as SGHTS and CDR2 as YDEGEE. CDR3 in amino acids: CASSSKTGWQSGYTF. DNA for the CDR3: TGTGCCAGCAGCTCGAAGACAGGGTGGCAGAGTGGCTACACCTTC.

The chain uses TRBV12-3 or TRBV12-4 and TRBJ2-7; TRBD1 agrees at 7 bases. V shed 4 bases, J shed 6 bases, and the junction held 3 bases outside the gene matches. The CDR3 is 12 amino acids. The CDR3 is CASSYRGSEQYF. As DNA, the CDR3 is TGTGCCAGCAGTTACAGGGGAAGCGAGCAGTACTTC.

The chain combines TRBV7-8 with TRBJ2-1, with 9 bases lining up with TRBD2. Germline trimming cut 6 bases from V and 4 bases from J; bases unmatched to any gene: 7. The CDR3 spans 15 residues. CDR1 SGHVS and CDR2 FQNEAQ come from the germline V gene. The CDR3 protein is CASSQREVGYNEQFF. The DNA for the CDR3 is TGTGCCAGCAGTCAGCGGGAGGTGGGGTACAATGAGCAGTTCTTC.

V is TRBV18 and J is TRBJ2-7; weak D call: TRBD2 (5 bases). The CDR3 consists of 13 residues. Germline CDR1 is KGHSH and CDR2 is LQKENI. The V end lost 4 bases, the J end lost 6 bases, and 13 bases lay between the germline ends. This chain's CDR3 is CASSLQEGSEQYF. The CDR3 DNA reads TGTGCCAGCTCACTACAAGAAGGGAGCGAGCAGTACTTC. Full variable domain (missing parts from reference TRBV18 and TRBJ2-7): NAGVMQNPRHLVRRRGQEARLRCSPMKGHSHVYWYRQLPEEGLKFMVYLQKENIIDESGMPKERFSAEFPKEGPSILRIQQVVRGDSAAYFCASSLQEGSEQYFGPGTRLTVT.

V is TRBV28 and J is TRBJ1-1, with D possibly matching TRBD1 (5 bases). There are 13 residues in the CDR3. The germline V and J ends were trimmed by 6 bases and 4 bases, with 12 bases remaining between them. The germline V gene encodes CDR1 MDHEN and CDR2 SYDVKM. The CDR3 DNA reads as TGTGCCAGCAGCCGATCGGGGGGCACTGAAGCTTTCTTT. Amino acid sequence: CASSRSGGTEAFF.

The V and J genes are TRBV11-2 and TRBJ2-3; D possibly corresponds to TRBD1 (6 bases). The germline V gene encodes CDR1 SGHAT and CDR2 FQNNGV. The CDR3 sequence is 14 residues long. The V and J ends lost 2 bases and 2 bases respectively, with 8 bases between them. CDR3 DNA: TGTGCCAGCAGCTTAAAGGGGGACACAGATACGCAGTATTTT. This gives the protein CASSLKGDTDTQYF.

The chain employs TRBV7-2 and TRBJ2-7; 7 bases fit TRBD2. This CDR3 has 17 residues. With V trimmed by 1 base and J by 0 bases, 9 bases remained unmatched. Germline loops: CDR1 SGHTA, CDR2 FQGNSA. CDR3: CASSLVGLAVSSYEQYF. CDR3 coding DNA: TGTGCCAGCAGCTTAGTAGGCCTAGCGGTTAGCTCCTACGAGCAGTACTTC.